The rows below give T cell receptor beta chains drawn from one sample of a study of blood T cell repertoires in COVID-19. The data were produced by immunoSEQ multiplex PCR, yet TCRdb's version contains in-frame clones alone and is incomplete. The repertoire holds 70,000 to 95,000 clones, with around four fifths as singletons. Sample: peripheral blood. Source of these receptors: a man older than 75 with active or convalescent COVID-19. Each CDR3 is given with its conserved first and last residue. The order of the fields is CDR3 protein, CDR3 DNA, J gene, D gene, V gene, clone size. A D gene is named only where the DNA matches it firmly. A row's size may be missing; if present it is once, few, many or a size class.

CDR3 protein: CASSLKLGQIVAEAFF
CDR3 DNA: TGTGCCAGCAGCCTGAAGTTGGGACAGATAGTCGCTGAAGCTTTCTTT
J gene: TRBJ1-1
D gene: TRBD1
V gene: TRBV3-1/TRBV3-2
clone size: NA

CDR3 protein: CASSLTSGGTNTGELFF
CDR3 DNA: TGTGCCAGCAGTTTGACTAGCGGGGGGACGAACACCGGGGAGCTGTTTTTT
J gene: TRBJ2-2
D gene: TRBD2
V gene: TRBV7-9
clone size: NA

CDR3 protein: CASSSNTGQGTDGYTF
CDR3 DNA: TGTGCCAGTAGTAGTAACACGGGACAGGGGACGGATGGCTACACCTTC
J gene: TRBJ1-2
D gene: TRBD1
V gene: TRBV19
clone size: once

CDR3 protein: CASSINMNYGYTF
CDR3 DNA: TGTGCCAGTAGTATAAACATGAACTATGGCTACACCTTC
J gene: TRBJ1-2
D gene: NA
V gene: TRBV19
clone size: NA

CDR3 protein: CASSPRVMNTEAFF
CDR3 DNA: TGTGCCAGCAGTCCCAGGGTGATGAACACTGAAGCTTTCTTT
J gene: TRBJ1-1
D gene: NA
V gene: TRBV2
clone size: once

CDR3 protein: CASSLDGRTREQETQYF
CDR3 DNA: TGTGCCAGCAGCTTAGATGGCAGAACTAGGGAGCAAGAGACCCAGTACTTC
J gene: TRBJ2-5
D gene: NA
V gene: TRBV7-7
clone size: NA

CDR3 protein: CASSSSNGGSYNSPLHF
CDR3 DNA: TGTGCCAGCAGCTCCAGCAACGGGGGCTCCTATAATTCACCCCTCCACTTT
J gene: TRBJ1-6
D gene: NA
V gene: TRBV11-2
clone size: NA

CDR3 protein: CASSLVAESQGAFF
CDR3 DNA: TGTGCCAGCAGCTTAGTGGCCGAAAGCCAGGGAGCTTTCTTT
J gene: TRBJ1-1
D gene: NA
V gene: TRBV11-3
clone size: NA

CDR3 protein: CASSPTGDIQYF
CDR3 DNA: TGTGCCAGCTCACCAACGGGGGACATTCAGTACTTC
J gene: TRBJ2-4
D gene: NA
V gene: TRBV18
clone size: NA

CDR3 protein: CASSLDSHGTDTQYF
CDR3 DNA: TGTGCCAGCAGCTTAGACTCTCACGGTACAGATACGCAGTATTTT
J gene: TRBJ2-3
D gene: NA
V gene: TRBV11-3
clone size: NA

CDR3 protein: CASSEGGGKGIPLHF
CDR3 DNA: TGCGCCAGCAGTGAGGGCGGAGGGAAGGGAATACCCCTCCACTTT
J gene: TRBJ1-6
D gene: NA
V gene: TRBV10-2
clone size: once

CDR3 protein: CASSIDRVTTEAFF
CDR3 DNA: TGTGCCAGTAGTATAGACAGGGTGACCACTGAAGCTTTCTTT
J gene: TRBJ1-1
D gene: NA
V gene: TRBV19
clone size: NA

CDR3 protein: CASSLLGTGESNTEAFF
CDR3 DNA: TGTGCCAGCAGTTTACTCGGGACAGGGGAATCGAACACTGAAGCTTTCTTT
J gene: TRBJ1-1
D gene: TRBD1
V gene: TRBV28
clone size: NA

CDR3 protein: CASSRTSGNQETQYF
CDR3 DNA: TGCGCCAGCAGTCGGACTAGCGGAAACCAAGAGACCCAGTACTTC
J gene: TRBJ2-5
D gene: TRBD2
V gene: TRBV5-1
clone size: NA

CDR3 protein: CASSQDSRGRRDTQYF
CDR3 DNA: TGTGCCAGCAGCCAAGATTCCCGGGGGAGAAGGGATACGCAGTATTTT
J gene: TRBJ2-3
D gene: NA
V gene: TRBV14
clone size: NA

CDR3 protein: CASSLEENTEAFF
CDR3 DNA: TGCGCCAGCAGCCTTGAGGAAAACACTGAAGCTTTCTTT
J gene: TRBJ1-1
D gene: NA
V gene: TRBV4-1
clone size: many

CDR3 protein: CASNWRKDSEAFF
CDR3 DNA: TGTGCCAGCAACTGGAGGAAGGACAGCGAAGCTTTCTTT
J gene: TRBJ1-1
D gene: NA
V gene: TRBV27
clone size: NA

CDR3 protein: CASSDRPNQPQHF
CDR3 DNA: TGTGCCAGTAGTGACAGGCCAAATCAGCCCCAGCATTTT
J gene: TRBJ1-5
D gene: NA
V gene: TRBV19
clone size: once

CDR3 protein: CASSQDEARVIGYTF
CDR3 DNA: TGTGCCAGCAGCCAAGACGAGGCCAGGGTGATTGGCTACACCTTC
J gene: TRBJ1-2
D gene: NA
V gene: TRBV14
clone size: NA

CDR3 protein: CASSDQTSATDTQYF
CDR3 DNA: TGCGCCAGCAGTGACCAGACTAGCGCCACAGATACGCAGTATTTT
J gene: TRBJ2-3
D gene: TRBD2
V gene: TRBV10-1
clone size: NA

CDR3 protein: CASSFSGQGYGYTF
CDR3 DNA: TGCGCCAGCAGCTTTAGTGGACAGGGTTATGGCTACACCTTC
J gene: TRBJ1-2
D gene: TRBD1
V gene: TRBV5-1
clone size: once

CDR3 protein: CASSQARSIDTQYF
CDR3 DNA: TGTGCCAGCAGCCAAGCGCGGAGCATAGATACGCAGTATTTT
J gene: TRBJ2-3
D gene: NA
V gene: TRBV14
clone size: NA

CDR3 protein: CSVTAQGARYGYTF
CDR3 DNA: TGCAGCGTTACCGCCCAGGGGGCGCGGTATGGCTACACCTTC
J gene: TRBJ1-2
D gene: TRBD1
V gene: TRBV29-1
clone size: NA

CDR3 protein: CASSLRLFGNTEAFF
CDR3 DNA: TGTGCCAGCAGCCTCAGGCTTTTTGGGAACACTGAAGCTTTCTTT
J gene: TRBJ1-1
D gene: NA
V gene: TRBV6-5
clone size: NA

CDR3 protein: CASSTIVPPETGNTIYF
CDR3 DNA: TGTGCCAGCAGCACAATCGTCCCCCCGGAGACTGGAAACACCATATATTTT
J gene: TRBJ1-3
D gene: NA
V gene: TRBV7-2
clone size: NA

CDR3 protein: CASSLGSTYGYTF
CDR3 DNA: TGTGCCAGCAGCTTAGGGAGCACCTATGGCTACACCTTC
J gene: TRBJ1-2
D gene: NA
V gene: TRBV7-9
clone size: NA